The T cell receptor (beta chain) described here comes from a study of regulatory T cells in long-lasting Graves disease. The CDR3 spans 19 residues. The junction had 10 bases not matched to a gene; V was cut back by 0 bases and J by 0 bases. CDR1 is SGHRS, CDR2 YFSETQ, per germline. Noted time point: persistent/refractory GD, antithyroid drugs over 5 years with positive TRAb. PBMC-derived RNA was used for the TCR library. Doctors identified Graves' disease using the American Thyroid Association guidelines. EDTA tubes collected approximately 10 milliliters of peripheral blood. To make TCR beta libraries, researchers used iRepertoire HTBI primers and Arm-PCR of CDR3 regions. Per the study methods: Identification of gene segments yielded around 64 TRBV and roughly 15 TRBJ across samples. TCRdb passed the multiplex PCR reads through MiXCR, listing each CDR3 protein once. The V and J calls here are based on TCRdb, not the publication. The data hold roughly 430,000 distinct CDR3 sequences, with 20% to 25% observed a single time.

The TCR sequence derives from a female donor with Graves disease. The chain employs TRBV5-1 and TRBJ2-1, with TRBD1 matching over 9 bases. Sequences were derived from peripheral blood mononuclear cells (PBMCs), sampled when the disease was refractory, from a patient treated with antithyroid drugs. CDR3 nucleotides: TGCGCCAGCAGCTTGGGGTCCCCCGGGACAGGGAGCTCCTACAATGAGCAGTTCTTC. Translating gives CASSLGSPGTGSSYNEQFF.